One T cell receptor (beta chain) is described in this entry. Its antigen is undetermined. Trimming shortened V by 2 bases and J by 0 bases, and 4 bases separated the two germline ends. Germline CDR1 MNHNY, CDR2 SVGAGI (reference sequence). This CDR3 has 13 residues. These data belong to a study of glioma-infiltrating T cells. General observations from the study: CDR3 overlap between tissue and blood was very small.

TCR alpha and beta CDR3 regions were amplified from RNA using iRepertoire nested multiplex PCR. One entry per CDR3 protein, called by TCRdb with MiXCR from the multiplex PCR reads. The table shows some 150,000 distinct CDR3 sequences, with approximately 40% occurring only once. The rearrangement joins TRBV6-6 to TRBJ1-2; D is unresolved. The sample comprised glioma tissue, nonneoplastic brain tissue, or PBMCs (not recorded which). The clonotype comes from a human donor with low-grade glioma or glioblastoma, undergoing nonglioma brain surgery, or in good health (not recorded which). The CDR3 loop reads CASSYEANYGYTF. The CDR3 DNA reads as TGTGCCAGCAGTTACGAGGCTAACTATGGCTACACCTTC.